This T cell receptor beta chain was identified during a study of blood T cells in healthy people across ages. Then a second PCR, running roughly 7 to 11 cycles, was carried out with a sample-barcoded 5' primer and a J-beta primer mix. TCRdb re-called the 5' RACE reads with MiXCR, one entry per CDR3 protein. The table lists 1.5 million to 2 million distinct CDR3 sequences, 25% to 30% of them singletons. The CDR3 contains 14 residues. The germline V gene has CDR1 DFQATT and CDR2 SNEGSKA (reference sequence). V gave up 3 bases and J gave up 5 bases, with 16 bases separating them. This clonotype was counted at least ten times.

The V gene is TRBV20-1, the J gene TRBJ2-5, with a possible D match to TRBD2 (5 bases). This sequence originates from a woman aged 30 to 39 in good health. The specimen sequenced was blood. The CDR3 reads CSASQSDGKETQYF. CDR3 in DNA: TGCAGTGCTAGTCAGTCGGACGGGAAGGAGACCCAGTACTTC.